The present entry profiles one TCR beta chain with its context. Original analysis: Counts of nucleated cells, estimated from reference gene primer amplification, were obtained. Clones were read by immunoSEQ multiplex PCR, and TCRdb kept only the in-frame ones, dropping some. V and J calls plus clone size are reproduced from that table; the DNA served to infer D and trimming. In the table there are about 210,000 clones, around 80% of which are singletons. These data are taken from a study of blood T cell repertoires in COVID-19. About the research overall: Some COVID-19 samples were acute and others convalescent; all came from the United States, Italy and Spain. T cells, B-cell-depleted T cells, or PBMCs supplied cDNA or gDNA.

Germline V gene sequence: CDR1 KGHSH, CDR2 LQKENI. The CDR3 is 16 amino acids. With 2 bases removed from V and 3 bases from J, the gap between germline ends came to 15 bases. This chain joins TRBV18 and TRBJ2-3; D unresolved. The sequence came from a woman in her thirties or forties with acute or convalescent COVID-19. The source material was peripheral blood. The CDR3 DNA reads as TGTGCCAGCTCACCATTGGCGGCAATCGAAACAGATACGCAGTATTTT. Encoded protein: CASSPLAAIETDTQYF.